This T cell receptor beta chain came from a study of blood T cell repertoires in COVID-19. Study overall: Material from acute and convalescent COVID-19 was sourced from the United States, Italy and Spain. PBMCs, B-cell-depleted T cells, or T cells were the source of the cDNA or gDNA that made up the material.

Sequencing used immunoSEQ multiplex PCR; TCRdb keeps in-frame clones, though not all of them. The table records approximately 200,000 clones, around 94% of them present only once. Patients of the Seattle cohort, enrolled during active infection, were followed longitudinally. The sample holds one count of this clone. V shed 5 bases, J shed 5 bases, and the junction held 8 bases outside the gene matches. The V gene's germline CDR1 is MNHNY and CDR2 SVGAGI (reference sequence). The CDR3 consists of 16 residues. The gene calls are TRBV6-6 and TRBJ2-5, with 13 nucleotides matching TRBD2. The specimen was peripheral blood. This receptor was taken from a man aged 25 to 40 with COVID-19, enrolled during active disease. The CDR3: CASSGTSGGAGETQYF. As DNA, the CDR3 is TGTGCCAGCAGTGGCACTAGCGGGGGGGCCGGGGAGACCCAGTACTTC.